This T cell receptor beta chain was retrieved from a study of blood T cells in healthy people across ages. General study points: Researchers deemed the diversity estimates from one million T cells underestimates.

Comment on this clonotype: Its antigen remains unidentified. A junction end diverges from the germline sequence, so it may reflect a read error.

Donors were systemically healthy Caucasian individuals from Russia aged roughly 6 to 95 years. Drawn from each donor were roughly 9.4 milliliters of peripheral blood. A minimum of 7 million PBMCs was isolated per sample. Next came a second PCR, run for about 7 to 12 cycles, which used a sample-barcoded 5' primer along with a J-beta primer mix. TCRdb re-called the 5' RACE reads through MiXCR, storing one row per CDR3 protein. Among about a million distinct CDR3 sequences listed, roughly half were seen once. The CDR3 contains 13 residues. Germline CDR1 ENHRY, CDR2 SYGVKD. The sequenced sample consisted of blood. V gene TRBV10-3 combines with J gene TRBJ2-4; D possibly corresponds to TRBD2 (5 bases). This TCR derives from a woman in her sixties or seventies in good health. The CDR3 spells CATEGVAENIQYF. In DNA form, the CDR3 reads TGTGCCACCGAGGGAGTAGCCGAAAACATTCAGTACTTC.